Below, 28 T cell receptor beta chains from the same sample are listed, as sequenced in a study of Ad26.COV2.S vaccination and SARS-CoV-2 variants. Here immunoSEQ multiplex PCR was the method, and the copy in TCRdb shows in-frame clones only, minus some. There are some 320,000 clones in the sample; around four fifths occur only once, and 2% to 2.5% lies in the top ten. Treatment given: about 20 received Ad26.COV2.S at low or high dose, single or two shots; about five received placebo; per-sample allocation not given. After the first vaccine or placebo injection, samples were drawn on day 63. The sequencing here drew on peripheral blood, taken in a trial of Ad26.COV2.S vaccine versus placebo. These receptor sequences come from a person between 18 and 59 years old who received the Ad26.COV2.S COVID-19 vaccine or a placebo.

The chain combines TRBV6-6 with TRBJ1-5; TRBD1 might be the D (5 bases). In germline, CDR1 is MNHNY, CDR2 SVGAGI (reference sequence). The CDR3 totals 14 residues. Trimming pared 5 bases from V and 3 bases from J, leaving 11 bases between. CDR3 amino acids: CASSPRDLNQPQHF. In DNA form, the CDR3 reads TGTGCCAGCAGTCCCCGGGACCTCAATCAGCCCCAGCATTTT.

The chain employs TRBV12-3 or TRBV12-4 and TRBJ2-7; possibly TRBD1 for D (6 bases). The V end lost 5 bases, the J end lost 1 base, and 9 bases lay between the germline ends. The CDR3 extends over 13 amino acids. CDR3 loop: CASSRTGSYEQYF. The CDR3 DNA is TGTGCCAGCAGTCGCACAGGGTCCTACGAGCAGTACTTC.

The rearrangement uses TRBV9 and TRBJ2-3; D possibly corresponds to TRBD1 (6 bases). The CDR3 runs 16 residues. The germline gives CDR1 SGDLS, CDR2 YYNGEE. Trimming took 1 base from V and 2 from J, leaving 14 bases between them. CDR3 nucleotides: TGTGCCAGCAGCGTACAGGGGTCCTTCCTCACAGATACGCAGTATTTT. Its translation is CASSVQGSFLTDTQYF.

J is TRBJ2-1 and V is TRBV29-1, with TRBD2 matching 8 bases. V shed 6 bases and J 1 base; nucleotides not matched to a gene: 8. Per germline, CDR1 SQVTM and CDR2 ANQGSEA. The CDR3 runs 15 residues. CDR3 DNA sequence: TGCAGCGTGGCCGGGACTAGTTCGTCCTACAATGAGCAGTTCTTC. Translation gives CSVAGTSSSYNEQFF.

This chain connects TRBV5-1 to TRBJ1-1; D may be TRBD1 (5 bases). Trimming left V 2 bases short and J 4 bases short, with 15 bases between. The CDR3 spans 15 residues. Germline loops: CDR1 SGHRS, CDR2 YFSETQ. The CDR3 DNA follows: TGCGCCAGCAGCTTCAGGGAAGGGGTATCCACTGAAGCTTTCTTT. Amino acids: CASSFREGVSTEAFF.

This rearrangement joins TRBV6-5 to TRBJ1-2; TRBD1 matches at 9 bases. CDR1 is MNHEY, CDR2 SVGAGI, per germline. V shed 6 bases, J shed 8 bases, and the junction held 10 bases outside the gene matches. This CDR3 has 14 residues. The CDR3 region has the DNA TGTGCCAGCAGGAGCACAGGGGGCCAAAGGGGCTACACCTTC. This translates into CASRSTGGQRGYTF.

The sample holds a few counts of this clone. The rearrangement joins TRBV28 to TRBJ1-2, with 8 bases that match TRBD1. The CDR3 runs 12 residues. Germline CDR1 MDHEN, CDR2 SYDVKM. After removal of 4 bases from V and 6 bases from J, the junction contained 1 base not matched to a gene. For the CDR3, the DNA is TGTGCCAGCAGTTCCAGGGGGCATGGCTACACCTTC. The encoded protein is CASSSRGHGYTF.

The chain joins TRBV7-9 to TRBJ1-2; the match to TRBD1 covers 9 bases. Germline loops: CDR1 SEHNR, CDR2 FQNEAQ (reference sequence). The trim removed 4 bases at V and 6 bases at J, leaving 6 bases unmatched. CDR3 size: 14 residues. The CDR3 DNA sequence: TGTGCCAGCAGCTCGGGACAGGGAGTAGATGGCTACACCTTC. It specifies CASSSGQGVDGYTF.

The chain joins TRBV4-1 to TRBJ1-1; 9 nucleotides line up with TRBD1. The CDR3 spans 15 residues. The V gene's germline CDR1 is MGHRA and CDR2 YSYEKL. With V trimmed by 3 bases and J by 1 base, 3 bases remained unmatched. The CDR3 DNA reads TGCGCCAGCAGCCAGGAACAGGGGGCGAACACTGAAGCTTTCTTT. Encoded protein: CASSQEQGANTEAFF.

This clone came up once. The chain employs TRBV9 and TRBJ1-1; D uncertain. The CDR3 runs 15 residues. CDR1 and CDR2 from the germline V gene are SGDLS and YYNGEE. The V end was cut by 1 base, the J end by 6 bases, with 16 bases between. The CDR3 loop is CASSVNSRNGAEAFF. CDR3 sequence (DNA): TGTGCCAGCAGCGTAAATTCCCGGAACGGGGCTGAAGCTTTCTTT.

The rearrangement joins TRBV28 to TRBJ1-1; D ambiguous. CDR3 length: 13 amino acids. The germline V gene encodes CDR1 MDHEN and CDR2 SYDVKM. V was trimmed by 5 bases and J by 3 bases, leaving 10 bases between them. CDR3 amino acids: CASSPLRDTEAFF. The DNA of the CDR3 is TGTGCCAGCAGTCCCCTACGGGACACTGAAGCTTTCTTT.

This sequence joins TRBV10-3 and TRBJ1-6; 9 bases match TRBD1. After removal of 4 bases from V and 10 bases from J, the junction contained 14 bases not matched to a gene. The CDR3 sequence is 17 residues long. Germline CDR1 reads ENHRY; CDR2 reads SYGVKD. This chain's CDR3 is CAISVSGQGIDGSPLHF. CDR3 bases: TGTGCCATCAGTGTATCCGGACAGGGGATAGATGGATCACCCCTCCACTTT.

This chain connects TRBV29-1 to TRBJ2-7; TRBD1 is a possible D gene (6 bases). Trimming stripped 7 bases from V and 5 bases from J, with 18 bases between. Germline V gives CDR1 SQVTM, CDR2 ANQGSEA. CDR3 size: 13 residues. The CDR3 is CSGVQGFGDEQYF. Written as DNA, the CDR3 is TGCAGCGGTGTTCAGGGGTTCGGCGACGAGCAGTACTTC.

The chain links TRBV7-3 to TRBJ1-6; D gene uncertain. This CDR3 spans 14 amino acids. Germline assignment: CDR1 SGHTA and CDR2 FQGTGA. V dropped 6 bases and J dropped 0 bases, with 6 bases sitting between them. The CDR3 DNA is TGTGCCAGCAGTCGGGACTCCTATAATTCACCCCTCCACTTT. Protein: CASSRDSYNSPLHF.

The chain uses TRBV5-1 and TRBJ2-2; D is unresolved. Per the germline V gene, CDR1 is SGHRS and CDR2 is YFSETQ. The CDR3 sequence is 16 residues long. V lost 1 base to trimming and J lost 0 bases, with 10 bases between them. CDR3 residues: CASSLYPSTNTGELFF. CDR3 sequence (DNA): TGCGCCAGCAGCTTGTATCCCAGCACGAACACCGGGGAGCTGTTTTTT. Using reference TRBV5-1 and TRBJ2-2 for the parts outside the CDR3, the full variable domain is KAGVTQTPRYLIKTRGQQVTLSCSPISGHRSVSWYQQTPGQGLQFLFEYFSETQRNKGNFPGRFSGRQFSNSRSEMNVSTLELGDSALYLCASSLYPSTNTGELFFGEGSRLTVL.

In its sample, this clone was seen a few times. The J gene is TRBJ2-3, the V gene TRBV4-1; 8 bases map to TRBD2. Germline values: CDR1 MGHRA, CDR2 YSYEKL. V shed 4 bases and J 0 bases; nucleotides not matched to a gene: 6. There are 16 residues in the CDR3. For the CDR3, the DNA is TGCGCCAGCAGCCGCACGGGGGGGGCCAGCACAGATACGCAGTATTTT. Translating it yields CASSRTGGASTDTQYF.

The rearrangement joins TRBV23-1 to TRBJ1-3; 8 positions match TRBD1. TRBV23-1 is an ORF, and what it does is uncertain. The CDR3 covers 15 residues. Trimming cost V 8 bases and J 0 bases; bases outside gene matches: 6. The CDR3, as DNA: TGCGCCAGCGTTAATGACAGGGGCTCTGGAAACACCATATATTTT. It is translated as CASVNDRGSGNTIYF.

The chain carries TRBV18 and TRBJ2-3; tentatively, D is TRBD1 (5 bases). This CDR3 is built from 14 residues. Germline lookup yields CDR1 KGHSH and CDR2 LQKENI. V was cut by 3 bases and J by 4 bases, with 11 bases left in between. The chain's CDR3 is CASSPSRVSDTQYF. In DNA, the CDR3 is TGTGCCAGCTCACCGTCCAGGGTGTCAGATACGCAGTATTTT. The whole variable domain, remainder taken from reference TRBV18 and TRBJ2-3, is NAGVMQNPRHLVRRRGQEARLRCSPMKGHSHVYWYRQLPEEGLKFMVYLQKENIIDESGMPKERFSAEFPKEGPSILRIQQVVRGDSAAYFCASSPSRVSDTQYFGPGTRLTVL.

This clone was picked up a small number of times. This sequence joins TRBV18 and TRBJ1-3; D is unresolved. Trimming left V 2 bases short and J 4 bases short, with 6 bases between. The CDR3 extends over 13 amino acids. Germline V lookup: CDR1 KGHSH, CDR2 LQKENI. CDR3 protein: CASSPGEGNTIYF. The CDR3 coding sequence is TGTGCCAGCTCACCAGGAGAGGGAAACACCATATATTTT.

The chain has TRBV11-3 and TRBJ2-7; no reliable D call. Per the germline V gene, CDR1 is SGHNT and CDR2 is YENEEA. This CDR3 comprises 12 residues. The germline V and J ends were trimmed by 0 bases and 5 bases, with 5 bases remaining between them. The CDR3: CASSLESHEQYF. The DNA for the CDR3 is TGTGCCAGCAGCTTAGAGTCCCACGAGCAGTACTTC.

V usage is TRBV5-1 and J usage is TRBJ1-2, with a tentative D call TRBD1 (6 bases). Deletions cut 1 base from V and 5 bases from J, with 12 bases between. The CDR3 contains 14 residues. Germline V gene sequence: CDR1 SGHRS, CDR2 YFSETQ. CDR3 sequence reads: CASSLSRGKYGYTF. CDR3 nucleotides: TGCGCCAGCAGCTTGAGCAGGGGAAAATATGGCTACACCTTC.

The rearrangement links TRBV3-1 (or the pseudogene TRBV3-2) to TRBJ1-1; possible D gene TRBD1, 6 bases. V was clipped by 4 bases and J by 7 bases, with 16 bases between them. This CDR3 has 14 amino acids. Germline V gene sequence: CDR1 LGHDT, CDR2 YNNKEL (reference sequence). CDR3 protein: CASSPVGGQGEAFF. The CDR3 DNA reads as TGTGCCAGCAGCCCCGTGGGGGGGCAAGGTGAAGCTTTCTTT.

This chain uses TRBV5-4 with TRBJ1-2, with D possibly TRBD1 on 5 matching bases. With 4 bases removed from V and 8 bases from J, the gap between germline ends came to 15 bases. Germline V CDR1 and CDR2: SGHNT, YYREEE (reference sequence). The CDR3 length is 13 residues. CDR3 amino acids: CASSPGGDRGYTF. CDR3 DNA: TGTGCCAGCAGCCCGGGGGGGGATAGAGGCTACACCTTC.

The rearrangement joins TRBV7-9 to TRBJ1-2; perhaps TRBD1 as D (6 bases). CDR1 SEHNR and CDR2 FQNEAQ come from the germline V gene (reference sequence). V was shortened by 4 bases and J by 2 bases, with 14 bases between the two germline ends. CDR3 length: 15 amino acids. The CDR3 region has the DNA TGTGCCAGCAGCTCCTCTAGAGGACAGAACTATGGCTACACCTTC. This translates into CASSSSRGQNYGYTF.

This chain joins TRBV14 and TRBJ2-7; D unresolved. Trimming removed 3 bases at V and 7 bases at J, with 16 bases between. Germline CDR1 and CDR2: SGHDN and FVKESK. The CDR3 runs to 14 residues. The CDR3: CASSQYDGSWEQYF. CDR3 nucleotides: TGTGCCAGCAGCCAGTATGACGGATCATGGGAGCAGTACTTC.

The chain joins TRBV5-1 to TRBJ1-6; 7 bases agree with TRBD1. CDR3 length equals 13 residues. CDR1 and CDR2 (germline): SGHRS, YFSETQ. Trimming removed 4 bases from V and 9 bases from J; junction bases left unmatched: 4. CDR3 loop: CASSQTGISPLHF. CDR3 DNA sequence: TGCGCCAGCAGCCAGACAGGGATTTCACCCCTCCACTTT.

CDR3 nucleotide sequence: TGTGCCAGCACTAGCCGGGACTCATACCGAGCAGATACGCAGTATTTT. Encoded protein: CASTSRDSYRADTQYF. The V call is TRBV2, the J call TRBJ2-3; a weak D match, TRBD2 (6 bases). Germline V CDR1 and CDR2: SNHLY, FYNNEI. The CDR3 runs 16 residues. V shed 7 bases and J shed 4 bases, with 21 bases lying between them.

The V and J genes are TRBV29-1 and TRBJ2-3; 14 positions match TRBD2. With V trimmed by 4 bases and J by 2 bases, 2 bases remained unmatched. CDR1 is SQVTM and CDR2 is ANQGSEA in the germline V gene. CDR3 size: 15 residues. The CDR3 nucleotides read TGCAGCGTTGCGGGACTAGCGGGGGACACAGATACGCAGTATTTT. Amino acid sequence: CSVAGLAGDTDTQYF.